This TCR beta chain was captured by sequencing in a study of regulatory T cells in long-lasting Graves disease. This clonotype was picked up many times. V lost 5 bases and J lost 3, with 13 bases in between. CDR1 and CDR2 from the germline V gene are MDHEN and SYDVKM. The CDR3 length is 15 residues. Time point specified: newly diagnosed GD, antithyroid drugs for less than 3 months. Researchers made the TCR library from RNA that was extracted from PBMCs. EDTA tubes were used for drawing approximately 8.4 milliliters of peripheral blood. The authors built TCR beta libraries using iRepertoire HTBI primers and Arm-PCR of CDR3 regions. MiXCR, run by TCRdb on the multiplex PCR reads, gives a single entry per CDR3 protein. The sample holds about 420,000 distinct CDR3 sequences, about 17% seen once. The data also belong to a second study, concerning T cells in Graves' hyperthyroidism and ophthalmopathy.

The receptor comes from a woman in her late teens or twenties with Graves disease. This chain joins TRBV28 and TRBJ1-4, with D possibly being TRBD1 (5 bases). This specimen was peripheral blood mononuclear cells (PBMCs), taken at new diagnosis, from a patient treated with antithyroid drugs. Here the CDR3 DNA reads TGTGCCAGCAGTCCACAGGCGGGAGCTAATGAAAAACTGTTTTTT. Translating gives CASSPQAGANEKLFF.